This TCR beta chain was identified in a study of CD8+ T cells in alopecia areata. As the sequencing template, cDNA was produced by extracting RNA and reverse transcribing it. The data were produced by immunoSEQ multiplex PCR, yet TCRdb's version contains in-frame clones alone and is incomplete. Of approximately 100,000 clones listed, about 45% are singletons. CDR1 is SNHLY, CDR2 FYNNEI, per germline. CDR3 length: 13 residues. Germline trimming cut 5 bases from V and 5 bases from J; bases unmatched to any gene: 5. The V gene is TRBV2, the J gene TRBJ2-5; TRBD1 matches at 7 bases. The receptor comes from a human donor with alopecia areata. The source material was CD4+ T cells sorted from blood. The CDR3 reads CASSKGAGETQYF. In DNA, the CDR3 is TGTGCCAGCAGTAAGGGGGCTGGGGAGACCCAGTACTTC.